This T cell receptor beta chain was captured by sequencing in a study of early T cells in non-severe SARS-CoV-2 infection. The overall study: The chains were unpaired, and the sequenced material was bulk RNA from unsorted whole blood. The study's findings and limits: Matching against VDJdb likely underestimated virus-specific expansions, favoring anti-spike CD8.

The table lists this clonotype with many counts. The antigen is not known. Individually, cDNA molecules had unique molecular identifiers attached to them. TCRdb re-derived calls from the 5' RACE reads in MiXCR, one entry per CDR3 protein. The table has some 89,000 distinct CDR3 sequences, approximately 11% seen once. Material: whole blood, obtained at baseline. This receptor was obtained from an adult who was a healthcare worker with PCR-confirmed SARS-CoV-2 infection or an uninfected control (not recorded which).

The CDR3 spells CSAGGGISYEQYF. In DNA, the CDR3 is TGCAGTGCCGGGGGAGGAATCTCCTACGAGCAGTACTTC. J is TRBJ2-7 and V is TRBV20-1, with D possibly TRBD2 on 6 matching bases. The CDR3 is made up of 13 amino acids. The germline CDR1 and CDR2 sequences are DFQATT and SNEGSKA (reference sequence). The V end lost 6 bases, the J end lost 0 bases, and 12 bases lay between the germline ends.